One and the same sample provided the 2 T cell receptor beta chains below, sequenced in a study of identical twins. TCRdb re-derived calls from the 5' RACE reads in MiXCR, one entry per CDR3 protein. The sample records fewer than 900,000 distinct CDR3 sequences, over 15% being singletons. These same records also appear under a second study, on T cells expressing NK-cell markers.

Sequencing was performed on PBMCs. All receptors derive from a woman younger than 35 in good health.

This clonotype has more than one count but fewer than ten. The chain employs TRBV9 and TRBJ2-3; 13 bases agree with TRBD2. The germline V gene encodes CDR1 SGDLS and CDR2 YYNGEE. With 3 bases clipped from V and 0 bases from J, the junction kept 4 bases outside the gene matches. The CDR3 has 17 residues. The CDR3 DNA sequence: TGTGCCAGCAGCGCCGGGACTAGCGGGGCAAGCACAGATACGCAGTATTTT. Translation: CASSAGTSGASTDTQYF.

V gene TRBV11-3 combines with J gene TRBJ1-6; D uncertain. This CDR3 spans 13 amino acids. The V end was cut by 4 bases, the J end by 7 bases, with 8 bases between. From germline, CDR1 is SGHNT and CDR2 YENEEA. The CDR3 DNA sequence: TGTGCCAGCAGCTCTCGACCCAATTCACCCCTCCACTTT. It specifies CASSSRPNSPLHF.